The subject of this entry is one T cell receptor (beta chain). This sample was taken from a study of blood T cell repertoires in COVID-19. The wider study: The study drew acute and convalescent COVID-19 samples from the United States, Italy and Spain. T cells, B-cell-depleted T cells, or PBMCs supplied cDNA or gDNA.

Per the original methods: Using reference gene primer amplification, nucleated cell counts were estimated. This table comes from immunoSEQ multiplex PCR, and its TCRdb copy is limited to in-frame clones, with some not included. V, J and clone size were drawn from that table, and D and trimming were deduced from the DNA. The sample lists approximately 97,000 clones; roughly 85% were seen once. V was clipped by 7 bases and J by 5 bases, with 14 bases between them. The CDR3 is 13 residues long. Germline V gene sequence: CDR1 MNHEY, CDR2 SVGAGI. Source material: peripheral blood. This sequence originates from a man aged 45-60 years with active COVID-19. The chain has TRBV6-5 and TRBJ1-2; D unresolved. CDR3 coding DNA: TGTGCCAGCATGGAGGGAGGCCTTTATGGCTACACCTTC. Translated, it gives CASMEGGLYGYTF.